This T cell receptor beta chain came from a study of graft-versus-host responses after intestinal transplantation. In the study overall: Tacrolimus plus steroids were given to all recipients for about 3 years, preceded by anti-thymocyte globulin induction.

With V trimmed by 2 bases and J by 4 bases, 2 bases remained unmatched. From germline, CDR1 is MDHEN and CDR2 SYDVKM. The CDR3 length is 13 residues. Only in-frame clones appear in the TCRdb table, and some are missing; sequencing was by immunoSEQ multiplex PCR. The table includes around 9,000 clones, over 90% detected once. Here the sequenced sample was PBMCs, taken 11 days after intestinal transplantation. The TCR originated in a human patient who received an intestinal transplant, so some T cells may come from the graft donor. The chain combines TRBV28 with TRBJ2-7, with TRBD1 matching 7 bases. CDR3 region: CASSLRDSYEQYF. Here the CDR3 DNA reads TGTGCCAGCAGTTTACGGGACAGTTACGAGCAGTACTTC. The full variable domain, completed using reference TRBV28 and TRBJ2-7, is DVKVTQSSRYLVKRTGEKVFLECVQDMDHENMFWYRQDPGLGLRLIYFSYDVKMKEKGDIPEGYSVSREKKERFSLILESASTNQTSMYLCASSLRDSYEQYFGPGTRLTVT.